This T cell receptor (beta chain) stems from a study of technical replicates of blood from several donors. The V gene end was trimmed by 4 bases and the J gene end by 9 bases; junction bases not matched to a gene: 10. Looked up from germline, CDR1 is SEHNR and CDR2 is FQNEAQ (reference sequence). The CDR3 has 14 residues. Assay used: immunoSEQ multiplex PCR; TCRdb lists only in-frame clones, some missing. The table has about 62,000 clones, roughly 89% seen once. The chain employs TRBV7-9 and TRBJ2-5, with 8 bases identical to TRBD1. The clonotype was recovered from a human donor in good health. Some clones in this sample may be carry-over from other donors' samples. Source material: PBMCs. The CDR3 here is CASSYGQGTEAQYF. Written as DNA, the CDR3 is TGTGCCAGCAGCTACGGACAGGGCACGGAGGCCCAGTACTTC.